This TCR beta chain came from a study of T-cell reconstitution after alpha-beta-depleted transplantation in children. General study points: Several hundred graft clones that had expanded were reportedly the source of alpha-beta T cells about two months after transplant.

A TCRbeta library incorporating unique molecular identifiers was prepared. In TCRdb, the PCR reads were re-called with MiXCR into one record per CDR3 protein. The sample comprises 750,000 to 950,000 distinct CDR3 sequences, 16% of which are singletons, and approximately 4.5% rests with the top ten. The CDR3 runs to 14 residues. Trimming removed 3 bases from V and 2 bases from J, with 9 bases in between. This clonotype was detected only a few times. Its antigen remains unidentified. This chain joins TRBV12-3 or TRBV12-4 and TRBJ2-3; unclear D gene. The sequencing here drew on PBMCs, mostly from graft donor cells, taken 360 days after TCRalphabeta/CD19-depleted stem cell transplant. This clonotype originated in a male patient younger than 18 who had a stem cell transplant for acute lymphoblastic leukemia, so the T cells may come from the graft donor. In nucleotides, the CDR3 is TGTGCCAGCAGTTTGTCACAGCTCACAGATACGCAGTATTTT. This codes for CASSLSQLTDTQYF.